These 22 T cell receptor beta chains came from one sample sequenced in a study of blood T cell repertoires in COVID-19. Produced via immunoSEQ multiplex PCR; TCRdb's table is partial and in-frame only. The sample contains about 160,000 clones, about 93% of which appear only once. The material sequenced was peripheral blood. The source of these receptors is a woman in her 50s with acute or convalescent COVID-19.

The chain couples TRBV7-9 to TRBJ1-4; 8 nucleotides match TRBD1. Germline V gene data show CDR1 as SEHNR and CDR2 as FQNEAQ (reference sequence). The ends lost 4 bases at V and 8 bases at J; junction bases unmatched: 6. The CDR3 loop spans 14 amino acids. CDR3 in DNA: TGTGCCAGCAGCTCTGGACAGGGTGACGAAAAACTGTTTTTT. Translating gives CASSSGQGDEKLFF.

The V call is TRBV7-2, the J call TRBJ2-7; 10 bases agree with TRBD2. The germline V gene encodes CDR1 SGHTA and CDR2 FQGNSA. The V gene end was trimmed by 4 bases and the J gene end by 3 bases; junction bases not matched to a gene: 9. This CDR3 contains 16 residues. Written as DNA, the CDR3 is TGTGCCAGCAGCTCCGATGAGCGGGGGGGCCTCTACGAGCAGTACTTC. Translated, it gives CASSSDERGGLYEQYF. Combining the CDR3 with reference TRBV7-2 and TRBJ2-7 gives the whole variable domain GAGVSQSPSNKVTEKGKDVELRCDPISGHTALYWYRQSLGQGLEFLIYFQGNSAPDKSGLPSDRFSAERTGGSVSTLTIQRTQQEDSAVYLCASSSDERGGLYEQYFGPGTRLTVT.

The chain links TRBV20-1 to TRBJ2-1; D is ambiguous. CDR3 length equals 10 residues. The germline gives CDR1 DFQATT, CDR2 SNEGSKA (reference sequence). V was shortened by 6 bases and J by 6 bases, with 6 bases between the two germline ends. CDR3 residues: CSALRNEQFF. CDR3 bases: TGCAGTGCCCTTCGCAATGAGCAGTTCTTC.

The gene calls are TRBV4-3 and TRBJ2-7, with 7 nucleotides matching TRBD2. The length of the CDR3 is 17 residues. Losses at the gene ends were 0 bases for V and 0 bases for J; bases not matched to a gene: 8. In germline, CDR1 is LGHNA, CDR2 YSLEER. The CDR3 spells CASSQDQSGGYSYEQYF. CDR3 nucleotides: TGCGCCAGCAGCCAAGATCAATCGGGAGGCTACTCCTACGAGCAGTACTTC.

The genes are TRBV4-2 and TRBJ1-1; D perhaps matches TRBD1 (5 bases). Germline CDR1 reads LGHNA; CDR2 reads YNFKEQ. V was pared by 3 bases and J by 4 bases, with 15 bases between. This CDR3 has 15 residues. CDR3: CASSQSVRGGTEAFF. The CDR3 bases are TGTGCCAGCAGCCAGTCGGTTAGGGGAGGCACTGAAGCTTTCTTT.

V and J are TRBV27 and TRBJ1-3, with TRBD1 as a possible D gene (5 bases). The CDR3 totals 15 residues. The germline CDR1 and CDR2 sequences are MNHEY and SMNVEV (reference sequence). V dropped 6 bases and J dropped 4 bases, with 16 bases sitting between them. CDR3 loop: CASRTSGLRGNTIYF. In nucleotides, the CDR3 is TGTGCCAGCAGAACCTCAGGGCTTAGAGGAAACACCATATATTTT.

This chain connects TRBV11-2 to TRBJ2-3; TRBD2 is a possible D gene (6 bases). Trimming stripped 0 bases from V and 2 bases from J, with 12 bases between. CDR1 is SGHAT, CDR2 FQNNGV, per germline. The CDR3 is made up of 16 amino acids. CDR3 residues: CASSLEVRGPTDTQYF. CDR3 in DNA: TGTGCCAGCAGCTTAGAGGTGCGGGGCCCCACAGATACGCAGTATTTT.

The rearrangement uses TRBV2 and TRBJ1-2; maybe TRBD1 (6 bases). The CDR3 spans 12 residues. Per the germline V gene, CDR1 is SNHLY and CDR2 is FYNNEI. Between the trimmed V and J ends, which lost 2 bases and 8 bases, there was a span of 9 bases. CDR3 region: CASSETGIGYTF. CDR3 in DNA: TGTGCCAGCAGTGAAACAGGGATAGGCTACACCTTC.

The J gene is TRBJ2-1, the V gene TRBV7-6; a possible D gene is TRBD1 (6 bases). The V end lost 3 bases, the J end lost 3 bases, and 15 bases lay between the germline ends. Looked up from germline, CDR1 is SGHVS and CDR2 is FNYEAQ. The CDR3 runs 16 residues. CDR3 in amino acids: CASSFFQGFDYNEQFF. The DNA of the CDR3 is TGTGCCAGCAGCTTTTTTCAGGGGTTCGACTACAATGAGCAGTTCTTC.

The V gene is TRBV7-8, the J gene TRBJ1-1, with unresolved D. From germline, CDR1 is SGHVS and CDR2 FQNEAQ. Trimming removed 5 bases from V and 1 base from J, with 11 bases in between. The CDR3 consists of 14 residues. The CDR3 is CASSPTERNTEAFF. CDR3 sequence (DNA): TGTGCCAGCAGCCCGACGGAGAGGAACACTGAAGCTTTCTTT.

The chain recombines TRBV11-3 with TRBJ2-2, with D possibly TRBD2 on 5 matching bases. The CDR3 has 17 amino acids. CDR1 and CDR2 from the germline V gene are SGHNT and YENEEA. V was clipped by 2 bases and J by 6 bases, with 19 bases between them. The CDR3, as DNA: TGTGCCAGCAGCTTACAAACCCTCGGGGAGTCCGCCGGGGAGCTGTTTTTT. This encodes CASSLQTLGESAGELFF.

This chain's CDR3 is CATSELDRAGSTEIMNTEAFF. DNA of the CDR3: TGTGCCACCAGTGAGTTGGACAGGGCGGGTTCGACCGAAATTATGAACACTGAAGCTTTCTTT. V is TRBV24-1 and J is TRBJ1-1, with 8 bases aligning to TRBD1. Germline-derived CDR1 and CDR2 are KGHDR and SFDVKD. Germline trimming cut 4 bases from V and 0 bases from J; bases unmatched to any gene: 21. The CDR3 is 21 residues long.

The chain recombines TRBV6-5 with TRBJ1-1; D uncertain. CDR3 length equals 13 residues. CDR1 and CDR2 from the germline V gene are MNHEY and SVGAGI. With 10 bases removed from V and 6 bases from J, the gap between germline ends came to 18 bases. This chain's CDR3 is CATQTGGFPEAFF. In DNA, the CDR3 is TGTGCCACCCAGACGGGAGGATTCCCTGAAGCTTTCTTT.

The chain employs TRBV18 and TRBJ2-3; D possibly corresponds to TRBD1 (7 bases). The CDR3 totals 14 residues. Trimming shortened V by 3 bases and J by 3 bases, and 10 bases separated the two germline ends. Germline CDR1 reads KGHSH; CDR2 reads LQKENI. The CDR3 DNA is TGTGCCAGCTCACCGACAGGGAGGACAGATACGCAGTATTTT. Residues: CASSPTGRTDTQYF.

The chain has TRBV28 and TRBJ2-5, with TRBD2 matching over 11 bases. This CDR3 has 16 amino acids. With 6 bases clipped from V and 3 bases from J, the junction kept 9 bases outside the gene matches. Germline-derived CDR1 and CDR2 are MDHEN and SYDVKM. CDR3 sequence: CASSHSGLADEETQYF. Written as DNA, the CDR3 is TGTGCCAGCAGCCACTCGGGACTAGCGGACGAAGAGACCCAGTACTTC.

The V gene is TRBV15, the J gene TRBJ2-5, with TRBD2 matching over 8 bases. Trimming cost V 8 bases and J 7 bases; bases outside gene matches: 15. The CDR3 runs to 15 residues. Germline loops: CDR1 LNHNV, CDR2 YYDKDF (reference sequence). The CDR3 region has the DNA TGTGCCACCGCGCCCAGCGGGAGCCATTTGGGGACCCAGTACTTC. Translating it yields CATAPSGSHLGTQYF.

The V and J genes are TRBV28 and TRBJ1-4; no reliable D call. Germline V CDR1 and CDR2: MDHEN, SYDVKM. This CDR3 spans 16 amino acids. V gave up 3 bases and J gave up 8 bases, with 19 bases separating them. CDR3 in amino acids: CASSFSGGGFDEKLFF. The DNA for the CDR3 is TGTGCCAGCAGTTTTTCAGGAGGAGGGTTTGACGAAAAACTGTTTTTT.

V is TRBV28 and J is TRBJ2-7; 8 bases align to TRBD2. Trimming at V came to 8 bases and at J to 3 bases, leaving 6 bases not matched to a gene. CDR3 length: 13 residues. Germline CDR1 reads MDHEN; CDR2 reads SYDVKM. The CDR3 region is CASWMSGSYEQYF. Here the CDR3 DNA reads TGTGCCAGCTGGATGAGCGGGAGCTACGAGCAGTACTTC.

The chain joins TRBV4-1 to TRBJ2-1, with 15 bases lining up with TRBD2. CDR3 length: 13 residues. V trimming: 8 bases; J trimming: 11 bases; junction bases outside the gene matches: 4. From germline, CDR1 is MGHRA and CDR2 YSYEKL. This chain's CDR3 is CASSGLAGGKQFF. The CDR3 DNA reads TGCGCCAGCTCGGGACTAGCGGGAGGTAAGCAGTTCTTC.

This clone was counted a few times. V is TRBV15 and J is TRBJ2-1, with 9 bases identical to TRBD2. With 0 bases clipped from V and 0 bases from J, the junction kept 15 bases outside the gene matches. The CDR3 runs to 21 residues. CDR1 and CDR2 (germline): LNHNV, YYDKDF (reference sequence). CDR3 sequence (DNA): TGTGCCACCAGCAGAGATCGAGGACTAGCGAACAGGATGACCTCCTACAATGAGCAGTTCTTC. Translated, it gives CATSRDRGLANRMTSYNEQFF.

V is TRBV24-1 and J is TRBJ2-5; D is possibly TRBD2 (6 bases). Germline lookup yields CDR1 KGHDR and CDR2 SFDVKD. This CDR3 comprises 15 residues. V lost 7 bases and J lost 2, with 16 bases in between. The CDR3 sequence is CATSGGPIGQETQYF. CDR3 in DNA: TGTGCCACCAGCGGGGGACCGATAGGACAAGAGACCCAGTACTTC.

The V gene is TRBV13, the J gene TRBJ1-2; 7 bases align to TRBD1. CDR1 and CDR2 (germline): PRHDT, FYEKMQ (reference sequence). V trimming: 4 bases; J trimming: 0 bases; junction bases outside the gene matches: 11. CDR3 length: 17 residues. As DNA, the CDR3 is TGTGCCAGCAGCTCGATCCAGGGACAGCAGGCTAACTATGGCTACACCTTC. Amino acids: CASSSIQGQQANYGYTF.